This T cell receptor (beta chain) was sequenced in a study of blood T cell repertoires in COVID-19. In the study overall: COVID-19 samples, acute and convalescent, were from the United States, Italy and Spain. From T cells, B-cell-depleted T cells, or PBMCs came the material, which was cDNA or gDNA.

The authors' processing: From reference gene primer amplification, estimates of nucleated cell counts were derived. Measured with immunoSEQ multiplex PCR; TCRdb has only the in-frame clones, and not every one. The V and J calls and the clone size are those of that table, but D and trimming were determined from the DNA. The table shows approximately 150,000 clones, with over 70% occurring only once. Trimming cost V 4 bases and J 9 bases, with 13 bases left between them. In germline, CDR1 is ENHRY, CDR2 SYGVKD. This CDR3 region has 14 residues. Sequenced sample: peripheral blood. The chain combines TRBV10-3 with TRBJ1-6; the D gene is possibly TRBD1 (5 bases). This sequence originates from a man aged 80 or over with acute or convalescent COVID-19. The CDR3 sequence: CAISGTTGGSPLHF. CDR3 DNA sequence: TGTGCCATCAGTGGGACCACCGGGGGTTCACCCCTCCACTTT.